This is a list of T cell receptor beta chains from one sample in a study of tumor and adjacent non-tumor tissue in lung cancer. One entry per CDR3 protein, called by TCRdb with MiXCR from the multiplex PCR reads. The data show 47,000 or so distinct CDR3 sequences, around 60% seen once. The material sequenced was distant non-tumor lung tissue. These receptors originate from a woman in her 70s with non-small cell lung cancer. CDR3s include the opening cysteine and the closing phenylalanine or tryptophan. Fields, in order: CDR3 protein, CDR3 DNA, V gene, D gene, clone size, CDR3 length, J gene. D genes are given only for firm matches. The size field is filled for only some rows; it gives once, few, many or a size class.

cdr3_aa: CARSQAYSGHLNYGYTF; cdr3_nt: TGCGCCAGGAGCCAAGCATATTCGGGACACCTAAACTATGGCTACACCTTC; v_call: TRBV4-1; d_call: NA; clone_size: NA; cdr3_length: 17; j_call: TRBJ1-2
cdr3_aa: CSARDHTGVKNNDQFF; cdr3_nt: TGCAGTGCTAGGGATCATACAGGGGTCAAGAACAATGATCAGTTCTTC; v_call: TRBV20-1; d_call: TRBD1; clone_size: NA; cdr3_length: 16; j_call: TRBJ2-1
cdr3_aa: CASSSSELRPYNEQFF; cdr3_nt: TGTGCCAGCAGCTCCTCCGAGCTACGTCCTTACAATGAGCAGTTCTTC; v_call: TRBV7-9; d_call: NA; clone_size: few; cdr3_length: 16; j_call: TRBJ2-1
cdr3_aa: CASLTSGASIDTQYF; cdr3_nt: TGTGCCAGCCTGACCAGCGGAGCCAGCATAGATACGCAGTATTTT; v_call: TRBV7-8; d_call: NA; clone_size: NA; cdr3_length: 15; j_call: TRBJ2-3
cdr3_aa: CNVANYEQYF; cdr3_nt: TGCAACGTTGCCAACTACGAGCAATACTTC; v_call: TRBV29-1; d_call: NA; clone_size: NA; cdr3_length: 10; j_call: TRBJ2-7
cdr3_aa: CPSSSGQGYTEAFF; cdr3_nt: TGTCCCAGCAGCTCAGGACAGGGCTACACCGAAGCTTTCTTT; v_call: TRBV11-3; d_call: TRBD1; clone_size: NA; cdr3_length: 14; j_call: TRBJ1-1
cdr3_aa: CGVESEQGPATQYF; cdr3_nt: TGCGGCGTTGAATCAGAACAGGGACCAGCGACCCAGTACTTC; v_call: TRBV29-1; d_call: NA; clone_size: NA; cdr3_length: 14; j_call: TRBJ2-5
cdr3_aa: CASSFSSYEQYF; cdr3_nt: TGTGCCAGCAGTTTCAGCAGCTACGAGCAGTACTTC; v_call: TRBV6-6; d_call: NA; clone_size: many; cdr3_length: 12; j_call: TRBJ2-7
cdr3_aa: CASSPPGLANTGELFF; cdr3_nt: TGTGCCAGCAGCCCTCCGGGACTAGCGAATACCGGGGAGCTGTTTTTT; v_call: TRBV7-8; d_call: TRBD2; clone_size: many; cdr3_length: 16; j_call: TRBJ2-2
cdr3_aa: CASNLGGPRVVGYTF; cdr3_nt: TGTGCCAGCAACTTGGGGGGGCCAAGGGTGGTTGGCTACACCTTC; v_call: TRBV5-4; d_call: NA; clone_size: once; cdr3_length: 15; j_call: TRBJ1-2
cdr3_aa: CASTSGGTGANALTF; cdr3_nt: TGTGCCAGTACATCCGGCGGGACGGGGGCCAACGCCCTGACTTTC; v_call: TRBV28; d_call: NA; clone_size: NA; cdr3_length: 15; j_call: TRBJ2-6
cdr3_aa: CASSSEIWGYTF; cdr3_nt: TGTGCCAGCAGTAGCGAGATCTGGGGCTACACCTTC; v_call: TRBV28; d_call: NA; clone_size: many; cdr3_length: 12; j_call: TRBJ1-2
cdr3_aa: CASSLGGGRRIYEQYF; cdr3_nt: TGTGCCAGCAGCTTGGGGGGGGGGCGCAGGATCTACGAGCAGTACTTC; v_call: TRBV5-6; d_call: NA; clone_size: many; cdr3_length: 16; j_call: TRBJ2-7
cdr3_aa: CTWSASQDGEQYF; cdr3_nt: TGTACCTGGAGTGCTAGTCAGGACGGCGAGCAGTACTTC; v_call: TRBV30; d_call: NA; clone_size: NA; cdr3_length: 13; j_call: TRBJ2-7
cdr3_aa: CVSSYTFRAGGTDTQYF; cdr3_nt: TGTGTCAGCAGTTACACATTTCGAGCGGGAGGCACAGATACGCAGTATTTT; v_call: TRBV6-2/TRBV6-3; d_call: TRBD2; clone_size: few; cdr3_length: 17; j_call: TRBJ2-3
cdr3_aa: CACCQDLSGTSSYEQYF; cdr3_nt: TGTGCCTGCTGCCAAGATCTCAGCGGGACAAGCTCCTACGAGCAGTACTTC; v_call: TRBV4-2; d_call: NA; clone_size: NA; cdr3_length: 17; j_call: TRBJ2-7
cdr3_aa: CANSLGVAGLPLSSYNERFF; cdr3_nt: TGTGCCAACAGCTTGGGGGTAGCGGGATTGCCCTTATCCTCCTACAATGAGCGGTTCTTC; v_call: TRBV5-6; d_call: TRBD2; clone_size: NA; cdr3_length: 20; j_call: TRBJ2-1
cdr3_aa: CASSLGSGNTIYF; cdr3_nt: TGCGCCAGCAGCTTGGGATCGGGAAACACCATATATTTT; v_call: TRBV5-1; d_call: NA; clone_size: few; cdr3_length: 13; j_call: TRBJ1-3
cdr3_aa: CASSLTSGSADAQYF; cdr3_nt: TGTGCCAGCAGTTTGACTAGCGGTAGTGCAGATGCGCAGTATTTT; v_call: TRBV7-8; d_call: TRBD2; clone_size: NA; cdr3_length: 15; j_call: TRBJ2-3
cdr3_aa: CSAGRQGGNQPQHF; cdr3_nt: TGCAGTGCTGGAAGACAGGGGGGCAATCAGCCCCAGCATTTT; v_call: TRBV20-1; d_call: TRBD1; clone_size: few; cdr3_length: 14; j_call: TRBJ1-5